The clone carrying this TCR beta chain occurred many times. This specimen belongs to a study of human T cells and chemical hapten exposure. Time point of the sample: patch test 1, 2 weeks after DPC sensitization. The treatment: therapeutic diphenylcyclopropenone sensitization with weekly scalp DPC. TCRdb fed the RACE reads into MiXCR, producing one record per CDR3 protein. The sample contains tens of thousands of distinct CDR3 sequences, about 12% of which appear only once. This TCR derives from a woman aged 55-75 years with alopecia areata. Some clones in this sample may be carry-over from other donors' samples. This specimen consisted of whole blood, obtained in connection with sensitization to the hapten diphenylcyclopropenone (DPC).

DNA of the CDR3: TGTGCCAGCAGCCAAGAGACTAGCGGGGGGTTGGGCATTCAGTACTTC. As protein: CASSQETSGGLGIQYF. The chain employs TRBV4-2 and TRBJ2-4; 13 bases are shared with TRBD2. Germline V lookup: CDR1 LGHNA, CDR2 YNFKEQ. V lost 0 bases to trimming and J lost 9 bases; unmatched junction nucleotides: 5. This CDR3 contains 16 residues.